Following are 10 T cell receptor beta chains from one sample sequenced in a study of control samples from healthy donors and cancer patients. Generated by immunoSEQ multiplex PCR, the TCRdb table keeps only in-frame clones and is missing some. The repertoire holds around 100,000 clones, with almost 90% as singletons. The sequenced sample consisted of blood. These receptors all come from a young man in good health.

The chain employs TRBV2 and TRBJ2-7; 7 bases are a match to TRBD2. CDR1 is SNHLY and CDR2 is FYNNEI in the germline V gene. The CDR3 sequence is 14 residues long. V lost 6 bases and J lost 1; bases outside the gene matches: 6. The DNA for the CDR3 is TGTGCCAGCAGCGCGGCCGGGAGGTCCTACGAGCAGTACTTC. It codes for CASSAAGRSYEQYF. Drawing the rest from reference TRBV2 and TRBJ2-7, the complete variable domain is EPEVTQTPSHQVTQMGQEVILRCVPISNHLYFYWYRQILGQKVEFLVSFYNNEISEKSEIFDDQFSVERPDGSNFTLKIRSTKLEDSAMYFCASSAAGRSYEQYFGPGTRLTVT.

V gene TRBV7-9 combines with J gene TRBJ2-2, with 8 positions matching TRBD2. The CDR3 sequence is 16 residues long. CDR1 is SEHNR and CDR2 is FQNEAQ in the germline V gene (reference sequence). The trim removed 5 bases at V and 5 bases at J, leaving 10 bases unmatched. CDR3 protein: CASSPLGGRRTGELFF. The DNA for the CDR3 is TGTGCCAGCAGCCCCTTGGGCGGGAGGCGGACCGGGGAGCTGTTTTTT.

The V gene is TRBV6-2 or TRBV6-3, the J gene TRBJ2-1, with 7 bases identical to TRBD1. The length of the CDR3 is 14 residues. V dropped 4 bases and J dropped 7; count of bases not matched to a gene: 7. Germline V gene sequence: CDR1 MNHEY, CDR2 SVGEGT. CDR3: CASSLAGTVNEQFF. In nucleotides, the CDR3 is TGTGCCAGCAGTTTAGCCGGGACAGTAAATGAGCAGTTCTTC.

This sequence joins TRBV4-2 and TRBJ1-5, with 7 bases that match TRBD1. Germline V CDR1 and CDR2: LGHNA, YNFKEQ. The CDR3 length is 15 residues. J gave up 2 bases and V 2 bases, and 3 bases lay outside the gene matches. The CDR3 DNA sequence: TGTGCCAGCAGCCAACCGGGACAGCGCAATCAGCCCCAGCATTTT. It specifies CASSQPGQRNQPQHF.

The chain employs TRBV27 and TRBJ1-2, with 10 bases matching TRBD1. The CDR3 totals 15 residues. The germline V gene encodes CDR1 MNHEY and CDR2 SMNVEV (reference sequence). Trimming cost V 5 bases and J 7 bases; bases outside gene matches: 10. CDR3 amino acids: CASSPDRGHVLGYTF. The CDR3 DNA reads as TGTGCCAGCAGTCCAGACAGGGGGCATGTACTTGGCTACACCTTC.

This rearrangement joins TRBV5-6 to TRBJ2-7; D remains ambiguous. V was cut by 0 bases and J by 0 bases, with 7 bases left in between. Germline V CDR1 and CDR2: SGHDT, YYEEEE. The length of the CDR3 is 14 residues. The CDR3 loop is CASSLAGSSYEQYF. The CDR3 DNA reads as TGTGCCAGCAGCTTGGCCGGCAGCTCCTACGAGCAGTACTTC.

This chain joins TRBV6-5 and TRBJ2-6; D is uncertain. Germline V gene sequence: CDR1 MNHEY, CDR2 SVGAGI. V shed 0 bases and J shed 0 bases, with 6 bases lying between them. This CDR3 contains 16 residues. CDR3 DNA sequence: TGTGCCAGCAGTTACTCTGGGGACTCTGGGGCCAACGTCCTGACTTTC. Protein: CASSYSGDSGANVLTF.

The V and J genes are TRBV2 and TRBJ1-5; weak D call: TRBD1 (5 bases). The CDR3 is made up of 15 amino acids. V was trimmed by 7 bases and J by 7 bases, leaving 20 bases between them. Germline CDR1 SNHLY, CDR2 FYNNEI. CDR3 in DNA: TGTGCCAGCAATAATCAGGGAGTCCTGCGACAGCCCCAGCATTTT. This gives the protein CASNNQGVLRQPQHF. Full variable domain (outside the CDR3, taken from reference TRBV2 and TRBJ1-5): EPEVTQTPSHQVTQMGQEVILRCVPISNHLYFYWYRQILGQKVEFLVSFYNNEISEKSEIFDDQFSVERPDGSNFTLKIRSTKLEDSAMYFCASNNQGVLRQPQHFGDGTRLSIL.

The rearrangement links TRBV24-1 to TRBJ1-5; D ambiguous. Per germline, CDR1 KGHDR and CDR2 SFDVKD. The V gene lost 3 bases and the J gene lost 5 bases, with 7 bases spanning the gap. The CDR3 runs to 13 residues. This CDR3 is CATSDGDHQPQHF. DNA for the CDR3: TGTGCCACCAGTGATGGAGATCATCAGCCCCAGCATTTT.

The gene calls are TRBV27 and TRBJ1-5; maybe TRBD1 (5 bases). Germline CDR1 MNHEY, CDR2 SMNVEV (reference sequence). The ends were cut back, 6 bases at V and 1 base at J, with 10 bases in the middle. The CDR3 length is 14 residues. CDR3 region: CASRSRASNQPQHF. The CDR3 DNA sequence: TGTGCCAGCAGATCCAGGGCAAGCAATCAGCCCCAGCATTTT.